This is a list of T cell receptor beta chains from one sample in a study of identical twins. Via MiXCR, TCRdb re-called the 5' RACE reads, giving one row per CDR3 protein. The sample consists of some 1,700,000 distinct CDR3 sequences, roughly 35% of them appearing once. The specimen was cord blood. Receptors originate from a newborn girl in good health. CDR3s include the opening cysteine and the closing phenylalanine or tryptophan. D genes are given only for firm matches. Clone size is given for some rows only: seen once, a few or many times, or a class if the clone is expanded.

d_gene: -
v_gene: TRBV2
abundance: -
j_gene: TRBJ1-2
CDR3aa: CASSKTVTNYGYTF
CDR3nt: TGTGCCAGCAGTAAGACAGTTACTAACTATGGCTACACCTTC

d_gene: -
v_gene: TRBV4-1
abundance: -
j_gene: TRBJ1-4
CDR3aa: CASSQWAVNEKLFF
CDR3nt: TGCGCCAGCAGCCAGTGGGCAGTTAATGAAAAACTGTTTTTT

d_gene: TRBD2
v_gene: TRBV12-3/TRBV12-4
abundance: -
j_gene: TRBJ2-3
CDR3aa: CASSSSGTSGSTDTQYF
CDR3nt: TGTGCCAGCAGTTCCTCGGGGACTAGCGGGAGCACAGATACGCAGTATTTT

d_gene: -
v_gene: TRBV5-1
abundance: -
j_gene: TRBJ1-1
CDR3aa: CASSWMNRVDTEAFF
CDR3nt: TGCGCCAGCAGCTGGATGAACAGGGTCGACACTGAAGCTTTCTTT

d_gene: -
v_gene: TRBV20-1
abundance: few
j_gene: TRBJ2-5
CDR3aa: CSASHRAVLTPGEQYF
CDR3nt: TGCAGTGCTAGTCACAGAGCGGTCCTCACCCCGGGGGAGCAGTACTTC

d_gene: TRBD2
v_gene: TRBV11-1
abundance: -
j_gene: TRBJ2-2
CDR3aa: CASSQGLAGGTGELFF
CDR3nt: TGTGCCAGCAGCCAGGGACTAGCGGGAGGCACCGGGGAGCTGTTTTTT

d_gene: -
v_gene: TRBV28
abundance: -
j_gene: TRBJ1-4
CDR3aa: CASSLRGGATNEKLFF
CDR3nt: TGTGCCAGCAGTCTCAGGGGAGGTGCAACTAATGAAAAACTGTTTTTT

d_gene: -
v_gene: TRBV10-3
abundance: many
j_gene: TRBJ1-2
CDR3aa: CAISSYYYGYTF
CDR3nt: TGTGCCATCAGTTCTTATTACTATGGCTACACCTTC

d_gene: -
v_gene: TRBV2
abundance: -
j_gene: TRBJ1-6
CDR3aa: CAGSRGPLNSPLHF
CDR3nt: TGTGCCGGCTCCAGGGGCCCGCTCAATTCACCCCTCCACTTT

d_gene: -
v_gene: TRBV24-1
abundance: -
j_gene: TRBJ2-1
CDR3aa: CATSDLRQDNEQFF
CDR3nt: TGTGCCACCAGTGATTTGAGGCAGGACAATGAGCAGTTCTTC

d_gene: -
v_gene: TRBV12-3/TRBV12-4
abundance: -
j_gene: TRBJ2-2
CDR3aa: CAIRIRVTGTGELFF
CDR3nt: TGTGCCATCCGGATCAGGGTAACGGGTACCGGGGAGCTGTTTTTT

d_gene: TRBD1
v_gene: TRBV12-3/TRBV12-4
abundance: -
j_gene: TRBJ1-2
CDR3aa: CASSWGQSNYGCTF
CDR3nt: TGTGCCAGCAGTTGGGGACAGTCTAACTATGGCTGCACCTTC

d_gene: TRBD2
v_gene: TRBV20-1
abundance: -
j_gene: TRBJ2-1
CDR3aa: CSARLAGHYNEQFF
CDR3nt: TGCAGTGCGAGACTAGCGGGGCATTACAATGAGCAGTTCTTC

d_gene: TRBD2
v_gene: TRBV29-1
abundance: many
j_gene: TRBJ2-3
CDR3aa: CSVEATSGSRTDTQYF
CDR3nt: TGCAGCGTTGAAGCGACTAGCGGGAGTCGCACAGATACGCAGTATTTT